The 5 T cell receptor beta chains below all came from one sample that was sequenced in a study of blood T cell repertoires in COVID-19. Generated by immunoSEQ multiplex PCR, the TCRdb table keeps only in-frame clones and is missing some. The repertoire holds roughly 390,000 clones, with less than 85% as singletons. The specimen sequenced was peripheral blood. The receptors originated from a woman aged 18-30 years with acute or convalescent COVID-19.

This chain links TRBV10-1 with TRBJ1-5; no reliable D call. The CDR3 is 16 amino acids. Trimming stripped 2 bases from V and 3 bases from J, with 14 bases between. Germline lookup yields CDR1 WNHNN and CDR2 SYGVQD (reference sequence). The DNA of the CDR3 is TGCGCCAGCAGTGAGATGGCAGATCCCCCCAATCAGCCCCAGCATTTT. Protein sequence: CASSEMADPPNQPQHF.

The chain joins TRBV5-4 to TRBJ2-1, with D possibly being TRBD2 (6 bases). The CDR3 length is 17 residues. Deletions cut 4 bases from V and 4 bases from J, with 21 bases between. From germline, CDR1 is SGHNT and CDR2 YYREEE (reference sequence). The CDR3 DNA is TGTGCCAGCAGCCCAGGAGGACGCGGGACCAGATACAATGAGCAGTTCTTC. Its protein product is CASSPGGRGTRYNEQFF.

The rearrangement uses TRBV11-2 and TRBJ2-5; TRBD1 aligns across 8 bases. This CDR3 is built from 11 residues. With 11 bases clipped from V and 6 bases from J, the junction kept 5 bases outside the gene matches. In germline, CDR1 is SGHAT, CDR2 FQNNGV. CDR3 sequence: CASDRGQTQYF. The DNA for the CDR3 is TGTGCCTCCGACAGGGGACAGACCCAGTACTTC.

The CDR3 bases are TGTGCCAGCGCTCTGGGACAGGGGGCTTTCAACTACGAGCAGTACTTC. Its translation is CASALGQGAFNYEQYF. The chain recombines TRBV6-6 with TRBJ2-7; 12 bases line up with TRBD1. The V gene's germline CDR1 is MNHNY and CDR2 SVGAGI (reference sequence). CDR3 length: 16 residues. The ends lost 8 bases at V and 3 bases at J; junction bases unmatched: 11.

The rearrangement joins TRBV6-1 to TRBJ2-7; D remains unclear. V shed 3 bases and J shed 6 bases, with 9 bases lying between them. Germline V CDR1 and CDR2: MNHNS, SASEGT. The CDR3 totals 12 residues. Written as DNA, the CDR3 is TGTGCCAGCAGTGAGGCCCCCCTCGAGCAGTACTTC. Protein: CASSEAPLEQYF.